A single TCR beta chain is shown here with its context. Antigen: not known. CDR1 SGHTA and CDR2 FQGNSA come from the germline V gene. The CDR3 sequence is 14 residues long. Trimming at V came to 5 bases and at J to 4 bases, leaving 2 bases not matched to a gene. The data were obtained in a study of brain T cells in children with intractable seizures. The sequenced cases were selected for having the highest brain T cell transcript signatures. Broader study findings: Patients' HCMV serostatus was unknown; virus specificity rests on CDR3 similarity alone. Pre- and post-surgery blood differed in depth, so pre-surgery absences may be undersampling.

Sequencing used immunoSEQ multiplex PCR; TCRdb keeps in-frame clones, though not all of them. The table has about 80,000 clones, roughly 89% seen once. The sequences come from peripheral blood, collected at surgery. The TCR comes from a girl aged 2-9 years with Rasmussen encephalitis and intractable seizures. This rearrangement joins TRBV7-2 to TRBJ2-5, with 12 bases fitting TRBD2. The CDR3 nucleotides are TGTGCCAGCAGCCCGGGACTAGCGGGAGAGACCCAGTACTTC. Encoded protein: CASSPGLAGETQYF.